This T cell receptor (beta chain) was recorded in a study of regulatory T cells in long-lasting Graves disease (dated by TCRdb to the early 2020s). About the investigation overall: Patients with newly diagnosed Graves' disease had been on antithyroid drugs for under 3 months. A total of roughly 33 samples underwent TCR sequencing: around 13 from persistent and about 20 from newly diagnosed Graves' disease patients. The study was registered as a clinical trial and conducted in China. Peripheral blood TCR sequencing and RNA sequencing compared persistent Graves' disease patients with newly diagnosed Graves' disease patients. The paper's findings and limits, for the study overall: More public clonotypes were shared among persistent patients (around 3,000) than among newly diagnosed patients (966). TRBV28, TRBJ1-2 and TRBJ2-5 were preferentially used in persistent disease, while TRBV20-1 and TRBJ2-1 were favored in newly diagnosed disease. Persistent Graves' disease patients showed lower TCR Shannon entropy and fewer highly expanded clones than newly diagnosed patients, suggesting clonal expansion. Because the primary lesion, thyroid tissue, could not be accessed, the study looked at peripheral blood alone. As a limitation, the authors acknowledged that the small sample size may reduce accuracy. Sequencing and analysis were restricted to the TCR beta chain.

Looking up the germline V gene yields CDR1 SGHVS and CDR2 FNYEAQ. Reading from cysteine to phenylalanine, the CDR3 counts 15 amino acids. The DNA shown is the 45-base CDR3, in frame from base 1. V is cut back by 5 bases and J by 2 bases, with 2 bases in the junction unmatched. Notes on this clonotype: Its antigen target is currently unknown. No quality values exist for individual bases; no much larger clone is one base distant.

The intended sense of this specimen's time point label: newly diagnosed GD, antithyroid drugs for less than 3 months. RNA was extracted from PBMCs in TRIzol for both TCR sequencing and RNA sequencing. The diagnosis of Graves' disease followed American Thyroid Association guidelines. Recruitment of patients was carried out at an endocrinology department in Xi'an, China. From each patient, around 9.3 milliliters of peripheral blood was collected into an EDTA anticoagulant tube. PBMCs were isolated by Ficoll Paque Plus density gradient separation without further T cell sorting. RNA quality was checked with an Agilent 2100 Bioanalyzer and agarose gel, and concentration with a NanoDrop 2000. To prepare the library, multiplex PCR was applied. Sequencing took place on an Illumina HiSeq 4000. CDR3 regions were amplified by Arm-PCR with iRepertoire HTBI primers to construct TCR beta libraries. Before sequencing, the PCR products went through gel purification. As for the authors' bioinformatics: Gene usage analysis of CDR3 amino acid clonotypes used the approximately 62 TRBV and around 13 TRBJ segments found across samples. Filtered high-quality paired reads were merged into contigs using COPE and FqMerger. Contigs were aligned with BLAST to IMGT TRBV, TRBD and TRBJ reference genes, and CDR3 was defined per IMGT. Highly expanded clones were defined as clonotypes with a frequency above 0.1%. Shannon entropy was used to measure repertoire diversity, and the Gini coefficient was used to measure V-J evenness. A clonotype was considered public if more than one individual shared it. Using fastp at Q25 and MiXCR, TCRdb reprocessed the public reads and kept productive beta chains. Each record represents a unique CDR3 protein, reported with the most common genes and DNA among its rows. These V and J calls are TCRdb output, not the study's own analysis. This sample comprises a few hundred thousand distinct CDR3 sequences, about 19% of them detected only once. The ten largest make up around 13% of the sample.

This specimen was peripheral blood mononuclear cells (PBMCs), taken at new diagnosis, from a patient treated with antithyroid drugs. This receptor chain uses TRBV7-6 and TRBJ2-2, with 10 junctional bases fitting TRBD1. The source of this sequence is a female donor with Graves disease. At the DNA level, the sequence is TGTGCCAGCAGCGACAGGGGGCAAAACACCGGGGAGCTGTTTTTT. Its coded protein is CASSDRGQNTGELFF.